This T cell receptor (beta chain) was sequenced during a study of early T cells in non-severe SARS-CoV-2 infection. Trimming removed 5 bases from V and 8 bases from J; junction bases left unmatched: 5. Germline assignment: CDR1 SEHNR and CDR2 FQNEAQ (reference sequence). The CDR3 spans 15 residues. Unique molecular identifiers were affixed to single, distinct cDNA molecules. TCRdb redid the calling of the 5' RACE reads with MiXCR, one entry per CDR3 protein. The repertoire has about 67,000 distinct CDR3 sequences, about 9.9% of them found once; the top ten carry 3% to 4%. This clonotype was seen only a few times.

The V and J genes are TRBV7-9 and TRBJ2-1, with 14 bases that match TRBD2. The TCR comes from an adult who was a healthcare worker with PCR-confirmed SARS-CoV-2 infection or an uninfected control (not recorded which). The sample consisted of whole blood. For the CDR3, the DNA is TGTGCCAGCAGCCCGGGACTAGCGGGAGAAGATGAGCAGTTCTTC. It yields the protein CASSPGLAGEDEQFF.